The present entry profiles one T cell receptor (beta chain) with its context. The antigen is not known. These data are taken from a study of T cell responses to AZD1222 COVID-19 vaccine. Study findings and constraints: Baseline seropositivity occurred in only 5 to 7 AZD1222 recipients.

Here immunoSEQ multiplex PCR was the method, and the copy in TCRdb shows in-frame clones only, minus some. The sample records approximately 130,000 clones, around 90% being singletons. CDR1 KGHDR and CDR2 SFDVKD come from the germline V gene. V dropped 6 bases and J dropped 6; count of bases not matched to a gene: 5. This CDR3 has 15 amino acids. Sequences were derived from peripheral blood, sampled 28 days after the second AZD1222 dose. The chain employs TRBV24-1 and TRBJ2-1, with 12 bases fitting TRBD2. The sequence derives from an adult who received the AZD1222 COVID-19 vaccine. The CDR3 here is CATSQLAGGLNEQFF. The CDR3 DNA reads as TGTGCCACCAGTCAACTAGCGGGGGGCCTCAATGAGCAGTTCTTC.